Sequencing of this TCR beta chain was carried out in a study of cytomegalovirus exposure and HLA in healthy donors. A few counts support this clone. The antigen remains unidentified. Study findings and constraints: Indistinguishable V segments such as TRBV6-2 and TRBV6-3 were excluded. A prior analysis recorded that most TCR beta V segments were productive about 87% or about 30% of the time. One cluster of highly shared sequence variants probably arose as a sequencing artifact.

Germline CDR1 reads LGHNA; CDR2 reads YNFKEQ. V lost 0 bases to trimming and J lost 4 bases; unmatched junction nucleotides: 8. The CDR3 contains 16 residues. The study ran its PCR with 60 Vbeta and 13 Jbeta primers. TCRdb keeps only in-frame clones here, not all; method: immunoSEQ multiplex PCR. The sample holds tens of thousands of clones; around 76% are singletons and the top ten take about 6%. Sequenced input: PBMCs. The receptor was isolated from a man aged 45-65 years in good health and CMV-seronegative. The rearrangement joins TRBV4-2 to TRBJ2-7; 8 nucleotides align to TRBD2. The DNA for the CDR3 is TGTGCCAGCAGCCAAGAACCGAGCGGGAGTGCGTACGAGCAGTACTTC. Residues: CASSQEPSGSAYEQYF.